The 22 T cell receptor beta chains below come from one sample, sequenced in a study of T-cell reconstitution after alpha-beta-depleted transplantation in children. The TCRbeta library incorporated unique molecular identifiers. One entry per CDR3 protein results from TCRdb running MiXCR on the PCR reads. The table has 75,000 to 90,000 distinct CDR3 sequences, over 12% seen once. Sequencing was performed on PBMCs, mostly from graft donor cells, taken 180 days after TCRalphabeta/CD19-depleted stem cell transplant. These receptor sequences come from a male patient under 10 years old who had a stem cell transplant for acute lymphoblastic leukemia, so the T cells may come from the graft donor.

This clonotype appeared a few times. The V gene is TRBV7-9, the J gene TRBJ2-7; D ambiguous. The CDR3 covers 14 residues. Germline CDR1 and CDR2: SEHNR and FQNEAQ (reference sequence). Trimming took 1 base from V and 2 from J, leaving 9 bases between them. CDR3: CASSLGTLPYEQYF. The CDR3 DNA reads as TGTGCCAGCAGCTTAGGCACTTTACCCTACGAGCAGTACTTC.

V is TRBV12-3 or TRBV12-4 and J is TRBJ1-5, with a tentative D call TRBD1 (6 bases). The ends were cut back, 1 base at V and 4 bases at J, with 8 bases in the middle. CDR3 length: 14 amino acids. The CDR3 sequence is CASSLEQGNQPQHF. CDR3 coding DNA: TGTGCCAGCAGTTTAGAACAGGGTAATCAGCCCCAGCATTTT.

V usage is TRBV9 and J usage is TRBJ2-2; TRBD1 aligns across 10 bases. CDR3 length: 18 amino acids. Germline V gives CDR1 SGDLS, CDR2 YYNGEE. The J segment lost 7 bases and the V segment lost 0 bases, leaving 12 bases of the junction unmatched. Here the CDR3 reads CASSVEGLGTGDSGELFF. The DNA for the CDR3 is TGTGCCAGCAGCGTAGAGGGTTTGGGGACAGGGGACAGCGGGGAGCTGTTTTTT.

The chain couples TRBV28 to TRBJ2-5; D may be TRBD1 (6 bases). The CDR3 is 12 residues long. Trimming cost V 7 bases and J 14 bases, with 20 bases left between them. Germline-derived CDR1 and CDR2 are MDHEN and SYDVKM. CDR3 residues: CASTQRATGLYF. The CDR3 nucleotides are TGTGCCAGCACCCAAAGGGCCACAGGGCTATACTTC.

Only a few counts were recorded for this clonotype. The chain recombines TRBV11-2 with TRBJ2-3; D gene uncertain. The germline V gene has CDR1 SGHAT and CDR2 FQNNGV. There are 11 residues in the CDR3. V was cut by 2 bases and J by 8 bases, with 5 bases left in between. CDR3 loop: CASSLRVTQYF. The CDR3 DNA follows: TGTGCCAGCAGCTTACGGGTTACGCAGTATTTT.

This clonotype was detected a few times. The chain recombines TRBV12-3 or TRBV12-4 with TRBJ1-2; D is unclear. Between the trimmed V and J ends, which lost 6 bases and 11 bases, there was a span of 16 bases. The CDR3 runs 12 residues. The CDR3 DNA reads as TGTGCCAGCAGCCGGCCGGGGAGCAGGTACACCTTC. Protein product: CASSRPGSRYTF.

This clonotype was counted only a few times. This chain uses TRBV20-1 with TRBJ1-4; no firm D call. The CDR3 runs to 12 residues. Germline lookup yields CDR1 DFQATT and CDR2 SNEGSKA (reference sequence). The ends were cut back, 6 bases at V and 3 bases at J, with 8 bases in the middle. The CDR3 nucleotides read TGCAGTGCCCGGCAGGCTAATGAAAAACTGTTTTTT. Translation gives CSARQANEKLFF.

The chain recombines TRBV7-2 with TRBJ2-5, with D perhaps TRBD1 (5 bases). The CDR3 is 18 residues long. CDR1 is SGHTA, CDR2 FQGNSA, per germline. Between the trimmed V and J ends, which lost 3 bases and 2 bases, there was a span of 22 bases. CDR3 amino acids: CASSLRGPFQGDQETQYF. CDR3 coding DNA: TGTGCCAGCAGCTTGCGAGGCCCGTTCCAAGGGGATCAAGAGACCCAGTACTTC.

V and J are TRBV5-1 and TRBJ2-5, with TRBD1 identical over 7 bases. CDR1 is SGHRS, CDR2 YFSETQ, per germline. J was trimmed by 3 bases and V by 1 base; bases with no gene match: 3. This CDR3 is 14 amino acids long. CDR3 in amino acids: CASSLQTGKETQYF. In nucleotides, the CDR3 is TGCGCCAGCAGCTTGCAGACAGGGAAAGAGACCCAGTACTTC.

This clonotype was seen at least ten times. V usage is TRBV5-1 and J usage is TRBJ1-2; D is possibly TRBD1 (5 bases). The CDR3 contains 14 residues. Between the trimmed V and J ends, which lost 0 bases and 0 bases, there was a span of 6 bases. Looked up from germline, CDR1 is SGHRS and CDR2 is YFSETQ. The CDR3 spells CASSLGTPNYGYTF. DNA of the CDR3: TGCGCCAGCAGCTTGGGGACACCTAACTATGGCTACACCTTC.

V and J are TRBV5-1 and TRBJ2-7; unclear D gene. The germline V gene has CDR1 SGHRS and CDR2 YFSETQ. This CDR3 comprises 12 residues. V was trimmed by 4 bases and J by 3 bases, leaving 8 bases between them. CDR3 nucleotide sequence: TGCGCCAGCAGCAAGGACCGCTACGAGCAGTACTTC. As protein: CASSKDRYEQYF.

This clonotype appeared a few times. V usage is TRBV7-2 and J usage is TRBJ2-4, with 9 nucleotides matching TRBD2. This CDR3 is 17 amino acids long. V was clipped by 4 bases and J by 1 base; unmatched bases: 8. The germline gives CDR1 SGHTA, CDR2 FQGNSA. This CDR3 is CASSSYGLAMAKNIQYF. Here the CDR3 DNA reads TGTGCCAGCAGCTCTTACGGACTAGCGATGGCCAAAAACATTCAGTACTTC.

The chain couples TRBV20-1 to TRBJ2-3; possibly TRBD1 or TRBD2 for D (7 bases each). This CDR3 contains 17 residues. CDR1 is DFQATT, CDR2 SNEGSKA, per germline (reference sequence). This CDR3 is CRGRQGEASGGTDTQYF. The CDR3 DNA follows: TGCAGGGGCAGGCAGGGGGAGGCGAGCGGGGGCACAGATACGCAGTATTTT.

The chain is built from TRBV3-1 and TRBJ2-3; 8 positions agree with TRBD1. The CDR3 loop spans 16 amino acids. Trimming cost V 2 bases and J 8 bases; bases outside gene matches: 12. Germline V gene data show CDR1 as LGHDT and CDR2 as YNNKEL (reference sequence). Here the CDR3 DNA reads TGTGCCAGCAGCCAACGACATAGGACAGGGCGAGGTACGCAGTATTTT. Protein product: CASSQRHRTGRGTQYF.

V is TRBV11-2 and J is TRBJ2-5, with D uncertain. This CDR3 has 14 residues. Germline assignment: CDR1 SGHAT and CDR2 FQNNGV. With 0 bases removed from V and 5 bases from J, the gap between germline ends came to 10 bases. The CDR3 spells CASSLEQVGETQYF. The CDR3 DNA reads TGTGCCAGCAGCTTAGAGCAGGTCGGGGAGACCCAGTACTTC.

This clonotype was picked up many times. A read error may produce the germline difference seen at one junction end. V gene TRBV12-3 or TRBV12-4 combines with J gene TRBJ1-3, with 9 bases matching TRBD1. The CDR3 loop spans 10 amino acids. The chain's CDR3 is CASSWDRANF. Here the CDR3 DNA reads TGTGCCAGCAGTTGGGACAGGGCGAATTTT.

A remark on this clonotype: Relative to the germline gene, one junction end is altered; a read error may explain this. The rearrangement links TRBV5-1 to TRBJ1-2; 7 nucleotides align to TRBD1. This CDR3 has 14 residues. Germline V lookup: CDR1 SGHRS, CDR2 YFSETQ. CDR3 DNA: TGCGCCAGCAGTCAGACAGGGTGGAGCGAGGGCTACCCCTTC. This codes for CASSQTGWSEGYPF.

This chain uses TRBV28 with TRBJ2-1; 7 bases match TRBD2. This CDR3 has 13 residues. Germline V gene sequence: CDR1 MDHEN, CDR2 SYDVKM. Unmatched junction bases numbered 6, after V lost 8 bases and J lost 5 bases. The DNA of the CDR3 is TGTGCCAGCGAGGCGGGAGACCACAATGAGCAGTTCTTC. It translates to CASEAGDHNEQFF.

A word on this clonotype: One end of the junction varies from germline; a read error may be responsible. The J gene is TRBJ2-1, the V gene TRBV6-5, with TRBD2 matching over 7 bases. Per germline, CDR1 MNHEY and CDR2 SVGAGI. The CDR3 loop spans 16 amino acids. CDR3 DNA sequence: TGTGCCAGCGGTTACCCTAGGGCGGGAGCCTACAATGAGCAGTTCTTC. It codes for CASGYPRAGAYNEQFF.

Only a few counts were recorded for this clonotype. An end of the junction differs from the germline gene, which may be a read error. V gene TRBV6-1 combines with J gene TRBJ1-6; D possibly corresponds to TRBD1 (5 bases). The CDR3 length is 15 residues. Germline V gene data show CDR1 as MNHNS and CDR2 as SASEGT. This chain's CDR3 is CASSLGVSYNSPLHF. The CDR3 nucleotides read TGTGCCAGCAGCTTGGGGGTCTCCTATAATTCTCCCCTCCACTTT.

CDR3: CASSFGPHMNTEAFF. The CDR3 DNA is TGTGCCAGCAGTTTCGGACCTCACATGAACACTGAAGCTTTCTTT. J is TRBJ1-1 and V is TRBV6-5; D ambiguous. Trimming took 4 bases from V and 0 from J, leaving 12 bases between them. CDR1 and CDR2 (germline): MNHEY, SVGAGI. This CDR3 contains 15 residues.

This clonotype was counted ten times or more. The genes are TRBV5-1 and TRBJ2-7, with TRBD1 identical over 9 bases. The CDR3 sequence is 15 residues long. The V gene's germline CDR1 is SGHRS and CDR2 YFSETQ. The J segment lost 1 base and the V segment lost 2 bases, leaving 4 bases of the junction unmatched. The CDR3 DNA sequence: TGCGCCAGCAGCTTCTTCGGGACAGGGTCCTACGAGCAGTACTTC. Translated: CASSFFGTGSYEQYF. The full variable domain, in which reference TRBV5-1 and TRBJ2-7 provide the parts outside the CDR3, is KAGVTQTPRYLIKTRGQQVTLSCSPISGHRSVSWYQQTPGQGLQFLFEYFSETQRNKGNFPGRFSGRQFSNSRSEMNVSTLELGDSALYLCASSFFGTGSYEQYFGPGTRLTVT.